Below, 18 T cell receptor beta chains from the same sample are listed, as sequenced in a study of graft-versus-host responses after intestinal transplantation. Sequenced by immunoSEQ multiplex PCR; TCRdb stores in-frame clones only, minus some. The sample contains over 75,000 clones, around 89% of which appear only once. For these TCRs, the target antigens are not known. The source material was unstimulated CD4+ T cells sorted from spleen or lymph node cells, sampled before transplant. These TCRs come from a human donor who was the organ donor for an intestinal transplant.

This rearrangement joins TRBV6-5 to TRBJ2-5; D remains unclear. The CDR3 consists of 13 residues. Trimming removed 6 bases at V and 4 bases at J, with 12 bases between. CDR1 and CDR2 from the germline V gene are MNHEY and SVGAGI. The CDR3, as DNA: TGTGCCAGCAGCCCACTACTGGTAGAGACCCAGTACTTC. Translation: CASSPLLVETQYF.

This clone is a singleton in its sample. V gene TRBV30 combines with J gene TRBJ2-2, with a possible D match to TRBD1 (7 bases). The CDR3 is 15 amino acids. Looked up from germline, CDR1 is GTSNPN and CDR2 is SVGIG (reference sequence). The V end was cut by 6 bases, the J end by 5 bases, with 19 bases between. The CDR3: CACPPQGGLTGELFF. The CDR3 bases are TGTGCCTGCCCCCCGCAGGGGGGCCTAACCGGGGAGCTGTTTTTT.

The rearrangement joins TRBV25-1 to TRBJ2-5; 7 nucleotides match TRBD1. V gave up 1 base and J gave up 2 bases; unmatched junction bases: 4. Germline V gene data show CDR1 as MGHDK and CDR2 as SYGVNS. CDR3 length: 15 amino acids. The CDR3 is CASSEWPRGQETQYF. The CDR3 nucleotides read TGTGCCAGCAGTGAATGGCCCAGGGGGCAAGAGACCCAGTACTTC. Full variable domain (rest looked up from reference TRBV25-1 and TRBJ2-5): EADIYQTPRYLVIGTGKKITLECSQTMGHDKMYWYQQDPGMELHLIHYSYGVNSTEKGDLSSESTVSRIRTEHFPLTLESARPSHTSQYLCASSEWPRGQETQYFGPGTRLLVL.

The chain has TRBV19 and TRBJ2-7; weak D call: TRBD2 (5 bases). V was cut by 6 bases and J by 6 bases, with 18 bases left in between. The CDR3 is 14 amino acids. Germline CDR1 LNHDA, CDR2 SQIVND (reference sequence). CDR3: CASREEPRAREQYF. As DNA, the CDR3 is TGTGCCAGTAGGGAGGAACCTAGGGCGCGCGAGCAGTACTTC.

As DNA, the CDR3 is TGTGCCAGCAGTTTATACTCTTTCTTTCAGCGGGAGAATAGCTCTGGGGCCAACGTCCTGACTTTC. This gives the protein CASSLYSFFQRENSSGANVLTF. V gene TRBV28 combines with J gene TRBJ2-6; TRBD2 aligns across 8 bases. CDR1 and CDR2 (germline): MDHEN, SYDVKM. V shed 1 base and J 0 bases; nucleotides not matched to a gene: 17. This CDR3 spans 22 amino acids.

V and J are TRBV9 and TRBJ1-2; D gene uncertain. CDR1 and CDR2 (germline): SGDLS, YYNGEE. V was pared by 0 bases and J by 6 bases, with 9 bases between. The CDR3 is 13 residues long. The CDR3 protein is CASSVGGVDGYTF. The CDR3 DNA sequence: TGTGCCAGCAGCGTAGGCGGGGTCGATGGCTACACCTTC.

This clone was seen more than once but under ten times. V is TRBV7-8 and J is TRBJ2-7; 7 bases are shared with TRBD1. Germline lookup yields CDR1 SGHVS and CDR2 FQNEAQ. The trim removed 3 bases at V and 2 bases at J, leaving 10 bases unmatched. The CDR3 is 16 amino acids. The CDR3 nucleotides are TGTGCCAGCAGCTTCCCTAAGGGGGCTGCGGCCTACGAGCAGTACTTC. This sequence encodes CASSFPKGAAAYEQYF.

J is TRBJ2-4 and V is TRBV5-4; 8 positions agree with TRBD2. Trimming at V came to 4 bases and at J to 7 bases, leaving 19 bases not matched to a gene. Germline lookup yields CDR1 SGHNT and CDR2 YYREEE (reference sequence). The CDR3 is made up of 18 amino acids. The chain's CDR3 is CASSQDGLRAGDGNIQYF. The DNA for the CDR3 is TGTGCCAGCAGCCAAGATGGCTTGAGAGCGGGGGATGGGAACATTCAGTACTTC.

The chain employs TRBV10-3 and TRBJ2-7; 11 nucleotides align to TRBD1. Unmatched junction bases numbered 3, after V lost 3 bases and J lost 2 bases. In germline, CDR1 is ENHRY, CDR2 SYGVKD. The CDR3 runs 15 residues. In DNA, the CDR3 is TGTGCCATCAGTGACAGGGACAGGGGGGCCTACGAGCAGTACTTC. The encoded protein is CAISDRDRGAYEQYF.

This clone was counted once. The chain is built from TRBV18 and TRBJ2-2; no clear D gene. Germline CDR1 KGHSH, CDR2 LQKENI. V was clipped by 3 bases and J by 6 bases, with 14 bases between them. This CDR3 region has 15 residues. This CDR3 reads CASSPFKRSAGELFF. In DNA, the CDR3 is TGTGCCAGCTCACCGTTTAAACGCAGCGCCGGGGAGCTGTTTTTT.

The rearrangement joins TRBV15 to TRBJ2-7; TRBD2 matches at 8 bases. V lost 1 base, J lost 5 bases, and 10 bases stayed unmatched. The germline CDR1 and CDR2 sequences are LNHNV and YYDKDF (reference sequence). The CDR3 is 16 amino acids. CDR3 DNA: TGTGCCACCAGCAGAGCCCCCGGTCGGGAGGGTGACGAGCAGTACTTC. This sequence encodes CATSRAPGREGDEQYF.

The CDR3, as DNA: TGCAGCGTAGCAGGGCAATTCATTCGAACCGGGACTAGCGGGAGGGCCTACGAGCAGTACTTC. Translated, it gives CSVAGQFIRTGTSGRAYEQYF. The chain uses TRBV29-1 and TRBJ2-7; 16 nucleotides line up with TRBD2. J lost 2 bases, V lost 6 bases, and 22 bases had no gene match. CDR3 size: 21 residues. Germline loops: CDR1 SQVTM, CDR2 ANQGSEA.

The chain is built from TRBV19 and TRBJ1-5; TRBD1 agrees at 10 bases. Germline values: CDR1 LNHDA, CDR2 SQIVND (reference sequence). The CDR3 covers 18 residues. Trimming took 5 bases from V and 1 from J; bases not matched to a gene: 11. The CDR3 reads CASSSPTGGYVSNQPQHF. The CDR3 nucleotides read TGTGCCAGTAGTTCCCCGACAGGGGGCTACGTAAGCAATCAGCCCCAGCATTTT.

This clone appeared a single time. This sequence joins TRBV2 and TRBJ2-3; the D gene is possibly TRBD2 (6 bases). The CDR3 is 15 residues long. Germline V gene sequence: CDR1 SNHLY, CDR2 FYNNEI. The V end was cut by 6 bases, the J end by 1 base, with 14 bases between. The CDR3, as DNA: TGTGCCAGCAGCCCTCGACTAGTCGGCACAGATACGCAGTATTTT. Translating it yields CASSPRLVGTDTQYF.

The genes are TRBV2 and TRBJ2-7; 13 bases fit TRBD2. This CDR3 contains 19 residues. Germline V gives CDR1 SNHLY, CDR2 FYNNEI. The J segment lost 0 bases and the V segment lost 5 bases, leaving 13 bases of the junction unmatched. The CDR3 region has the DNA TGTGCCAGCAGTTACCCTACTAGCGGGGGGGCCAGGCGCTCCTACGAGCAGTACTTC. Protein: CASSYPTSGGARRSYEQYF.

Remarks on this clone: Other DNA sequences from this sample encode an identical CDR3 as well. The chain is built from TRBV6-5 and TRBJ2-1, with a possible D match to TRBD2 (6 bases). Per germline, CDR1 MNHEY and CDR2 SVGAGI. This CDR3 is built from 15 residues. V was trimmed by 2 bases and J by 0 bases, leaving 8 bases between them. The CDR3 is CASSYGGSSYNEQFF. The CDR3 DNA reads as TGTGCCAGCAGTTACGGGGGGAGCTCCTACAATGAGCAGTTCTTC.

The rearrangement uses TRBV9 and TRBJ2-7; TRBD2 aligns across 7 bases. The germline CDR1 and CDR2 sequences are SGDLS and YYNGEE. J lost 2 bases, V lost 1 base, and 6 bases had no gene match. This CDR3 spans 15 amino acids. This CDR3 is CASSVRASGTYEQYF. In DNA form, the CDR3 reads TGTGCCAGCAGCGTACGGGCTAGCGGAACCTACGAGCAGTACTTC.

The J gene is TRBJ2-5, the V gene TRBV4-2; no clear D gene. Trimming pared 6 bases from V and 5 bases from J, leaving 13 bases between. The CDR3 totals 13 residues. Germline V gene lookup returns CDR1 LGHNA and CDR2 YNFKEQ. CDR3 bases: TGTGCCAGCAGTCCACCGGGTTCTGAGACCCAGTACTTC. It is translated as CASSPPGSETQYF.